The clone carrying this TCR beta chain was seen just once. This CDR3 contains 15 residues. Germline V gives CDR1 MNHNY, CDR2 SVGAGI (reference sequence). The V end lost 6 bases, the J end lost 2 bases, and 16 bases lay between the germline ends. Clones were read by immunoSEQ multiplex PCR, and TCRdb kept only the in-frame ones, dropping some. The top ten clones hold roughly 2.3% of a sample with over 250,000 clones, about 89% of them seen once. This entry is derived from a study of blood T cell repertoires in COVID-19. The sequence came from a young woman with COVID-19, enrolled during active disease. The chain is built from TRBV6-6 and TRBJ2-5, with a possible D match to TRBD2 (6 bases). Sequenced sample: peripheral blood. The CDR3 reads CASRSPGLVQETQYF. The CDR3 DNA follows: TGTGCCAGCAGATCACCGGGACTCGTTCAAGAGACCCAGTACTTC.